Below are 26 T cell receptor beta chains sequenced from a single sample in a study of vaccination and CD4 T cells after COVID-19. No cognate antigen is known for these TCRs. Indicated treatment: approximately 9-day PBMC culture with coronavirus spike peptide pools or control peptides (ViraFEST assay). With the Oncomine TCR Beta short-read assay, DNA from cultured CD4+ T cells was sequenced. TCRdb reprocessed the PCR reads with MiXCR, giving one entry per CDR3 protein. The top ten clones hold around 14% of a sample with 14,000 to 15,000 distinct CDR3 sequences, around 50% of them seen once. Sequencing was performed on CD4+ T cells from blood, cultured in vitro. The receptors were sampled from a human donor who had recovered from COVID-19.

This clonotype occurred once. The rearrangement links TRBV19 to TRBJ2-2, with 7 bases lining up with TRBD2. The CDR3 is 15 amino acids. Germline V CDR1 and CDR2: LNHDA, SQIVND (reference sequence). V was clipped by 1 base and J by 6 bases; unmatched bases: 5. For the CDR3, the DNA is TGTGCCAGTAGTATAGGGGGGACTATTGCCGGGGAGCTGTTTTTT. This sequence encodes CASSIGGTIAGELFF.

The V call is TRBV6-5, the J call TRBJ2-7, with TRBD1 as a possible D gene (5 bases). The CDR3 has 15 residues. Germline CDR1 and CDR2: MNHEY and SVGAGI. V lost 0 bases and J 2 bases, leaving 11 bases between the germline ends. CDR3 in amino acids: CASSYSTDSAYEQYF. Written as DNA, the CDR3 is TGTGCCAGCAGTTACTCAACAGACAGTGCCTACGAGCAGTACTTC.

The chain is built from TRBV29-1 and TRBJ2-3; TRBD1 matches 12 bases. The CDR3 is 14 amino acids. Germline V CDR1 and CDR2: SQVTM, ANQGSEA. Here the CDR3 reads CTSRGQGATDTQYF. Written as DNA, the CDR3 is TGCACCTCCCGGGGACAGGGGGCGACAGATACGCAGTATTTT.

V and J are TRBV27 and TRBJ2-1; 12 nucleotides align to TRBD2. Germline CDR1 and CDR2: MNHEY and SMNVEV (reference sequence). J lost 4 bases, V lost 8 bases, and 9 bases had no gene match. This CDR3 region has 16 residues. CDR3 in amino acids: CASSTSGSHLYNEQFF. CDR3 bases: TGTGCCAGCTCGACTAGCGGGAGCCACTTATACAATGAGCAGTTCTTC.

Points on this clonotype: The germline gene is not matched at one end of the junction; a read error may be the cause. The chain carries TRBV7-7 and TRBJ1-2; D unresolved. Per the germline V gene, CDR1 is SSHAT and CDR2 is FNYEAQ (reference sequence). The CDR3 extends over 16 amino acids. The CDR3 nucleotides are TGTGCTAGCAGCTCGTCCGACAAAGGAGCCTCTTATGGCTACACCTTC. Translated, it gives CASSSSDKGASYGYTF.

The chain links TRBV18 to TRBJ1-5; D possibly corresponds to TRBD1 (6 bases). Germline CDR1 reads KGHSH; CDR2 reads LQKENI. V lost 11 bases, J lost 7 bases, and 24 bases lay in between. CDR3 length: 15 amino acids. CDR3 loop: CAVSPRGALHQPQHF. CDR3 sequence (DNA): TGTGCCGTCTCTCCACGGGGGGCCCTCCACCAGCCCCAGCATTTT.

The rearrangement uses TRBV7-2 and TRBJ2-7; 7 bases are shared with TRBD2. The CDR3 runs 15 residues. V shed 5 bases, J shed 6 bases, and the junction held 13 bases outside the gene matches. Germline V lookup: CDR1 SGHTA, CDR2 FQGNSA. CDR3 DNA: TGTGCCAGCAGCCCCTCAGCGAACCGGGGGGTCGAGCAGTACTTC. Translating gives CASSPSANRGVEQYF.

For this clonotype: At one end, the junction sequence differs from germline, possibly due to a read error. The CDR3 DNA reads TGTGCCAGCAGATTGGTAGGCGGCTATGGCCACACCTTC. Amino acids: CASRLVGGYGHTF. The chain employs TRBV6-1 and TRBJ1-2, with D unresolved. CDR3 length: 13 amino acids. CDR1 and CDR2 (germline): MNHNS, SASEGT.

The J gene is TRBJ1-2, the V gene TRBV27; tentatively, D is TRBD1 (5 bases). V lost 5 bases and J lost 2, with 18 bases in between. Germline V gene data show CDR1 as MNHEY and CDR2 as SMNVEV (reference sequence). The CDR3 length is 16 residues. The CDR3 sequence is CASSPTRPSGNYGYTF. In nucleotides, the CDR3 is TGTGCCAGCAGTCCGACCCGCCCGTCAGGGAACTATGGCTACACCTTC.

This chain connects TRBV27 to TRBJ2-7, with D possibly being TRBD1 (5 bases). The germline V and J ends were trimmed by 8 bases and 0 bases, with 11 bases remaining between them. Looked up from germline, CDR1 is MNHEY and CDR2 is SMNVEV (reference sequence). CDR3 size: 13 residues. The CDR3 nucleotides are TGTGCCAGCGGGCCCAGGGTCTCCTACGAGCAGTACTTC. This encodes CASGPRVSYEQYF.

The V gene is TRBV12-3 or TRBV12-4, the J gene TRBJ1-4, with 7 positions matching TRBD1. V shed 5 bases and J 7 bases; nucleotides not matched to a gene: 7. The CDR3 contains 14 residues. CDR3 loop: CASSLRGLGEKLFF. The CDR3 nucleotides read TGTGCCAGCAGTCTGAGGGGGCTGGGTGAAAAACTGTTTTTT.

In this sample, this clonotype turned up a few times. The gene calls are TRBV6-1 and TRBJ1-6, with unresolved D. This CDR3 contains 14 residues. Germline loops: CDR1 MNHNS, CDR2 SASEGT. Trimming took 7 bases from V and 0 from J, leaving 7 bases between them. The CDR3 region is CASTRSSYNSPLHF. The CDR3 nucleotides are TGTGCCAGCACGAGGAGCTCCTATAATTCACCCCTCCACTTT.

This sequence joins TRBV6-1 and TRBJ1-5, with D possibly matching TRBD1 (5 bases). The germline V gene encodes CDR1 MNHNS and CDR2 SASEGT. Deletions cut 5 bases from V and 7 bases from J, with 15 bases between. The CDR3 has 14 residues. CDR3: CASSRAGSEQPQHF. The CDR3 DNA follows: TGTGCCAGCAGTCGAGCAGGGTCGGAGCAGCCCCAGCATTTT.

This clonotype has more than one count but fewer than ten. J is TRBJ1-3 and V is TRBV15, with 7 bases matching TRBD1. The V gene end was trimmed by 1 base and the J gene end by 4 bases; junction bases not matched to a gene: 4. The CDR3 has 15 amino acids. Per the germline V gene, CDR1 is LNHNV and CDR2 is YYDKDF (reference sequence). CDR3 DNA: TGTGCCACCAGCAGAGGACAGGGACGAGGAAACACCATATATTTT. Amino acids: CATSRGQGRGNTIYF.

The V gene is TRBV7-2, the J gene TRBJ2-3; D call uncertain. Germline lookup yields CDR1 SGHTA and CDR2 FQGNSA. The CDR3 is 12 amino acids. Trimming left V 4 bases short and J 6 bases short, with 8 bases between. CDR3 loop: CASSSLGDTQYF. The CDR3 bases are TGTGCCAGCAGCTCTCTCGGCGATACGCAGTATTTT.

This clonotype has a handful of counts. This sequence joins TRBV12-3 or TRBV12-4 and TRBJ1-3; no definite D call. There are 16 residues in the CDR3. Trimming left V 4 bases short and J 1 base short, with 14 bases between. The CDR3 DNA sequence: TGTGCCAGCAGTTCGACCGGGATTGGGTCTGGAAACACCATATATTTT. It codes for CASSSTGIGSGNTIYF.

The chain links TRBV11-2 to TRBJ1-2; D unclear. From germline, CDR1 is SGHAT and CDR2 FQNNGV. The V end was cut by 1 base, the J end by 4 bases, with 13 bases between. The CDR3 is 15 residues long. The CDR3 sequence: CASSLVGGGLYGYTF. CDR3 nucleotide sequence: TGTGCCAGCAGCTTAGTGGGCGGCGGCCTCTATGGCTACACCTTC.

In this sample, this clonotype turned up once. This rearrangement joins TRBV6-1 to TRBJ1-4; D call uncertain. Germline CDR1 reads MNHNS; CDR2 reads SASEGT. Trimming pared 6 bases from V and 1 base from J, leaving 12 bases between. The CDR3 consists of 15 residues. Here the CDR3 reads CASRRGGGTNEKLFF. In DNA, the CDR3 is TGTGCCAGCAGACGGGGAGGAGGAACTAATGAAAAACTGTTTTTT.

The chain recombines TRBV20-1 with TRBJ2-3; 7 nucleotides match TRBD1. The V gene end was trimmed by 5 bases and the J gene end by 1 base; junction bases not matched to a gene: 12. Germline CDR1 is DFQATT and CDR2 is SNEGSKA (reference sequence). The CDR3 is 16 amino acids. CDR3 DNA: TGCAGTGCTGAAGCACCGGGACAGAGAGGCACAGATACGCAGTATTTT. Protein: CSAEAPGQRGTDTQYF.

This clonotype showed up just a few times. The CDR3 coding sequence is TGTGCCAGCAGCTTAGCCCGGCAGGGCTACGAGCAGTACTTC. As protein: CASSLARQGYEQYF. This rearrangement joins TRBV11-3 to TRBJ2-7; a weak D match, TRBD1 (5 bases). CDR3 length equals 14 residues. Looked up from germline, CDR1 is SGHNT and CDR2 is YENEEA. The V end was cut by 1 base, the J end by 3 bases, with 10 bases between.

A few counts support this clonotype. The chain couples TRBV4-2 to TRBJ1-5; D is undetermined. The V gene's germline CDR1 is LGHNA and CDR2 YNFKEQ. V lost 4 bases, J lost 3 bases, and 13 bases lay in between. The CDR3 has 15 amino acids. DNA of the CDR3: TGTGCCAGCAGCCTCGAAAGGCACCCCAATCAGCCCCAGCATTTT. It translates to CASSLERHPNQPQHF.

This chain connects TRBV4-1 to TRBJ2-1; 13 bases match TRBD2. Germline-derived CDR1 and CDR2 are MGHRA and YSYEKL. CDR3 length: 16 amino acids. J was trimmed by 3 bases and V by 1 base; bases with no gene match: 0. CDR3 sequence (DNA): TGCGCCAGCAGCCAAGGGACTAGCGGGGGCTACAATGAGCAGTTCTTC. Translating gives CASSQGTSGGYNEQFF.

The chain joins TRBV2 to TRBJ1-2, with D possibly TRBD1 on 5 matching bases. CDR1 and CDR2 (germline): SNHLY, FYNNEI. The CDR3 runs to 11 residues. V was pared by 8 bases and J by 8 bases, with 12 bases between. The CDR3 loop reads CASGAVGGYTF. The CDR3 DNA is TGTGCCAGCGGGGCCGTCGGCGGCTACACCTTC.

The genes are TRBV10-3 and TRBJ1-5, with 7 nucleotides matching TRBD1. Germline V gene data show CDR1 as ENHRY and CDR2 as SYGVKD. The CDR3 is 15 residues long. Trimming removed 4 bases from V and 1 base from J; junction bases left unmatched: 4. The CDR3 protein is CAISAGGESNQPQHF. CDR3 DNA: TGTGCCATCAGTGCAGGGGGTGAGAGCAATCAGCCCCAGCATTTT.

The CDR3 bases are TGTGCCAGCAGCCATGGGTCTACCTACGAGCAGTACTTC. It yields the protein CASSHGSTYEQYF. The chain joins TRBV7-6 to TRBJ2-7; no definite D call. The CDR3 sequence is 13 residues long. V lost 5 bases and J 2 bases, leaving 10 bases between the germline ends. Per germline, CDR1 SGHVS and CDR2 FNYEAQ.

This chain links TRBV23-1 with TRBJ1-2; possible D gene TRBD1, 5 bases. TRBV23-1 is given ORF status, its function remaining uncertain. CDR3 length: 8 residues. V lost 11 bases, J lost 8 bases, and 6 bases lay in between. The CDR3 nucleotides read TGCGCCCGGGGGGGCTACACCTTC. This sequence encodes CARGGYTF.